This passage covers 25 T cell receptor beta chains from one sample sequenced in a study of T-cell reconstitution after alpha-beta-depleted transplantation in children. TCRbeta library preparation incorporated unique molecular identifiers. TCRdb re-called the PCR reads through MiXCR, storing one row per CDR3 protein. The profile covers some 490,000 distinct CDR3 sequences, with approximately 12% appearing a single time and about 5.6% taken by the ten largest. Sequencing used PBMCs from the stem cell graft donor, obtained from the stem cell graft. These receptors all stem from a human donor who donated a stem cell graft to a child with combined immunodeficiency.

The chain couples TRBV19 to TRBJ2-1; D might be TRBD1 or TRBD2, each matching 5 bases. V shed 10 bases and J shed 2 bases, with 24 bases lying between them. The CDR3 extends over 17 amino acids. The germline V gene encodes CDR1 LNHDA and CDR2 SQIVND (reference sequence). The CDR3 DNA reads TGTGCCACATTACCAAGGGACGGAGTTCGTGCCTACAATGAGCAGTTCTTC. It specifies CATLPRDGVRAYNEQFF.

This clonotype was counted only a few times. The chain is built from TRBV5-1 and TRBJ1-1; D is unclear. This CDR3 comprises 14 residues. V shed 0 bases and J shed 4 bases, with 10 bases lying between them. Germline values: CDR1 SGHRS, CDR2 YFSETQ. The CDR3 coding sequence is TGCGCCAGCAGCTTGGTGTGGGAGGGCACTGAAGCTTTCTTT. Translating gives CASSLVWEGTEAFF.

V is TRBV12-3 or TRBV12-4 and J is TRBJ2-3; D may correspond to TRBD1 or TRBD2 (5 bases each). CDR3 length: 14 residues. V lost 3 bases to trimming and J lost 2 bases, with 9 bases between them. The CDR3 loop reads CASSFGTNTDTQYF. CDR3 DNA: TGTGCCAGCAGTTTCGGGACCAACACAGATACGCAGTATTTT.

V usage is TRBV20-1 and J usage is TRBJ2-7; TRBD2 agrees at 9 bases. The junction had 3 bases not matched to a gene; V was cut back by 3 bases and J by 0 bases. The CDR3 is made up of 14 amino acids. Germline lookup yields CDR1 DFQATT and CDR2 SNEGSKA (reference sequence). CDR3 coding DNA: TGCAGTGCTAGGAGACTAGCGGCCTCCTACGAGCAGTACTTC. Residues: CSARRLAASYEQYF.

This clonotype was detected a few times. This sequence joins TRBV6-1 and TRBJ2-7, with 7 nucleotides matching TRBD1. Trimming at V came to 5 bases and at J to 4 bases, leaving 11 bases not matched to a gene. The CDR3 sequence is 15 residues long. CDR1 is MNHNS and CDR2 is SASEGT in the germline V gene. The DNA for the CDR3 is TGTGCCAGCAGTAAGGGACAGCAAAGTGTTTACGAGCAGTACTTC. This sequence encodes CASSKGQQSVYEQYF.

The chain employs TRBV10-3 and TRBJ2-3, with 10 bases matching TRBD1. Germline lookup yields CDR1 ENHRY and CDR2 SYGVKD. The CDR3 loop spans 15 amino acids. J was trimmed by 4 bases and V by 3 bases; bases with no gene match: 4. This CDR3 reads CAISDPGTGADTQYF. DNA of the CDR3: TGTGCCATCAGTGACCCCGGGACAGGGGCAGATACGCAGTATTTT.

The rearrangement joins TRBV2 to TRBJ2-1; D perhaps matches TRBD1 (5 bases). Germline V gives CDR1 SNHLY, CDR2 FYNNEI. This CDR3 has 16 residues. The V gene lost 0 bases and the J gene lost 2 bases, with 11 bases spanning the gap. Here the CDR3 reads CASSEAKGLAYNEQFF. For the CDR3, the DNA is TGTGCCAGCAGTGAAGCAAAGGGGCTGGCCTACAATGAGCAGTTCTTC.

The V gene is TRBV6-9, the J gene TRBJ2-7; TRBD1 matches 7 bases. Germline V gives CDR1 MNHGY, CDR2 SVAAGI. This CDR3 has 12 amino acids. After removal of 9 bases from V and 1 base from J, the junction contained 3 bases not matched to a gene. The CDR3 nucleotides read TGTGCCAGGCAACAGGGGTCCTACGAGCAGTACTTC. Translated: CARQQGSYEQYF.

V and J are TRBV15 and TRBJ2-7, with TRBD2 matching 11 bases. CDR1 is LNHNV and CDR2 is YYDKDF in the germline V gene (reference sequence). V trimming: 5 bases; J trimming: 1 base; junction bases outside the gene matches: 4. CDR3 length equals 15 residues. The CDR3 region has the DNA TGTGCCACCAGCCTACGACTAGCGGGATCCTACGAGCAGTACTTC. Translated, it gives CATSLRLAGSYEQYF.

This clonotype occurred a few times. This chain links TRBV24-1 with TRBJ1-1; possibly TRBD1 for D (5 bases). The CDR3 runs to 14 residues. Trimming stripped 4 bases from V and 1 base from J, with 9 bases between. Looked up from germline, CDR1 is KGHDR and CDR2 is SFDVKD. CDR3 residues: CATSDSGQNTEAFF. For the CDR3, the DNA is TGTGCCACCAGTGACTCCGGACAGAACACTGAAGCTTTCTTT.

This clonotype showed up just a few times. V usage is TRBV28 and J usage is TRBJ2-7, with D possibly matching TRBD1 (6 bases). Trimming cost V 1 base and J 3 bases, with 16 bases left between them. Germline CDR1 MDHEN, CDR2 SYDVKM. The CDR3 has 16 residues. The CDR3 coding sequence is TGTGCCAGCAGTTTATCAAGGTACAGGGCGGTCTACGAGCAGTACTTC. Protein sequence: CASSLSRYRAVYEQYF.

This clonotype was seen at least ten times. This rearrangement joins TRBV12-3 or TRBV12-4 to TRBJ1-1, with TRBD1 matching 8 bases. V lost 6 bases and J lost 5; bases outside the gene matches: 5. This CDR3 has 13 amino acids. The CDR3, as DNA: TGTGCCAGCAGATTTACAGGGGGAACTGAAGCTTTCTTT. Protein sequence: CASRFTGGTEAFF.

The J gene is TRBJ2-5, the V gene TRBV7-2; 10 positions match TRBD1. The V gene's germline CDR1 is SGHTA and CDR2 FQGNSA. V lost 5 bases and J lost 4; bases outside the gene matches: 10. The CDR3 spans 16 residues. The CDR3, as DNA: TGTGCCAGCAGCCCTCCGGGACAGGGGACAGTAGAGACCCAGTACTTC. It yields the protein CASSPPGQGTVETQYF.

This clonotype was counted only a few times. V and J are TRBV5-6 and TRBJ2-5; the D gene is possibly TRBD1 (5 bases). Deletions cut 2 bases from V and 1 base from J, with 9 bases between. This CDR3 contains 14 residues. Germline-derived CDR1 and CDR2 are SGHDT and YYEEEE. DNA of the CDR3: TGTGCCAGCAGCTTAATGGGGCTCCAAGAGACCCAGTACTTC. Translation gives CASSLMGLQETQYF. Full variable domain (outside the CDR3, taken from reference TRBV5-6 and TRBJ2-5): DAGVTQSPTHLIKTRGQQVTLRCSPKSGHDTVSWYQQALGQGPQFIFQYYEEEERQRGNFPDRFSGHQFPNYSSELNVNALLLGDSALYLCASSLMGLQETQYFGPGTRLLVL.

The table lists this clonotype with many counts. The V call is TRBV4-3, the J call TRBJ2-3, with D tentatively TRBD1 (6 bases). The CDR3 totals 16 residues. Trimming removed 1 base at V and 4 bases at J, with 15 bases between. Germline V gene sequence: CDR1 LGHNA, CDR2 YSLEER. CDR3 nucleotides: TGCGCCAGCAGCCAAGGGGGGCAGGGTGCGGCAGATACGCAGTATTTT. Encoded protein: CASSQGGQGAADTQYF.

This clonotype has a count of ten or more. The chain couples TRBV4-3 to TRBJ2-1; D is perhaps TRBD2 (6 bases). Germline V gives CDR1 LGHNA, CDR2 YSLEER. Trimming stripped 4 bases from V and 5 bases from J, with 9 bases between. This CDR3 region has 13 residues. CDR3 loop: CASSLGTHNEQFF. As DNA, the CDR3 is TGCGCCAGCAGCCTCGGGACTCACAATGAGCAGTTCTTC.

J is TRBJ1-2 and V is TRBV12-3 or TRBV12-4, with a possible D match to TRBD1 (6 bases). V shed 7 bases and J shed 2 bases, with 17 bases lying between them. The CDR3 contains 15 residues. As DNA, the CDR3 is TGTGCCAGCACCAGTGACAGGAGTCTGAACTATGGCTACACCTTC. It yields the protein CASTSDRSLNYGYTF.

V gene TRBV7-8 combines with J gene TRBJ2-1; D is possibly TRBD1 (5 bases). Trimming removed 2 bases from V and 9 bases from J, with 14 bases in between. Germline V gene data show CDR1 as SGHVS and CDR2 as FQNEAQ. The CDR3 runs 14 residues. Here the CDR3 reads CASSLPQGWGEQFF. Written as DNA, the CDR3 is TGTGCCAGCAGCTTACCTCAGGGTTGGGGTGAGCAGTTCTTC.

This clonotype has ten or more counts. CDR3 amino acids: CAISEPGLADTQYF. The CDR3 nucleotides read TGTGCCATCAGTGAACCGGGACTAGCGGATACGCAGTATTTT. The chain employs TRBV10-3 and TRBJ2-3; 10 positions agree with TRBD2. V gave up 3 bases and J gave up 6 bases; unmatched junction bases: 3. The CDR3 extends over 14 amino acids. Per the germline V gene, CDR1 is ENHRY and CDR2 is SYGVKD.

This clonotype appeared a few times. Here the CDR3 reads CASSALLSGFRPYEQYF. In DNA form, the CDR3 reads TGTGCCAGCAGCGCTCTCCTTAGCGGGTTTAGACCCTACGAGCAGTACTTC. The chain joins TRBV7-2 to TRBJ2-7; 7 nucleotides align to TRBD2. The CDR3 is 17 residues long. The V segment lost 5 bases and the J segment 2 bases; nucleotides outside the gene matches: 15. CDR1 and CDR2 from the germline V gene are SGHTA and FQGNSA.

This clonotype was counted between two and nine times. The chain recombines TRBV12-3 or TRBV12-4 with TRBJ1-6; tentative D call: TRBD1 (5 bases). Trimming removed 4 bases from V and 9 bases from J, with 13 bases in between. CDR3 length: 14 residues. The CDR3 loop reads CASSWGVSGSPLHF. The CDR3 nucleotides are TGTGCCAGCAGTTGGGGGGTCTCCGGTTCACCCCTCCACTTT.

This clonotype was seen a few times. The rearrangement links TRBV27 to TRBJ2-1, with a tentative D call TRBD2 (5 bases). V was clipped by 5 bases and J by 4 bases, with 15 bases between them. The V gene's germline CDR1 is MNHEY and CDR2 SMNVEV (reference sequence). The CDR3 has 15 residues. Written as DNA, the CDR3 is TGTGCCAGCAGTCGCTCTAGCACTTTGTACAATGAGCAGTTCTTC. Amino acids: CASSRSSTLYNEQFF.

This clonotype showed up just a few times. The chain carries TRBV7-2 and TRBJ2-7; 15 nucleotides align to TRBD2. The V segment lost 5 bases and the J segment 2 bases; nucleotides outside the gene matches: 10. There are 18 residues in the CDR3. Germline V lookup: CDR1 SGHTA, CDR2 FQGNSA. As DNA, the CDR3 is TGTGCCAGCAGCCACAATGGACTAGCGGGGGGGAAAACCTACGAGCAGTACTTC. Its translation: CASSHNGLAGGKTYEQYF.

This clonotype was observed many times. V and J are TRBV6-2 or TRBV6-3 and TRBJ2-1, with 11 nucleotides matching TRBD2. The V and J ends lost 3 bases and 2 bases, in that order; junction bases with no gene match: 6. Germline CDR1 is MNHEY and CDR2 is SVGEGT. This CDR3 spans 17 amino acids. Here the CDR3 DNA reads TGTGCCAGCAGTTATTCAGGGGGACTAGCGGCCTACAATGAGCAGTTCTTC. Translation: CASSYSGGLAAYNEQFF.

This chain links TRBV4-1 with TRBJ1-1; D possibly corresponds to TRBD1 (6 bases). V was pared by 3 bases and J by 10 bases, with 9 bases between. Germline V lookup: CDR1 MGHRA, CDR2 YSYEKL. The CDR3 runs to 11 residues. CDR3 region: CASSHGGRAFF. CDR3 nucleotides: TGCGCCAGCAGCCATGGGGGGCGAGCTTTCTTT.